This passage covers 26 T cell receptor beta chains from one sample sequenced in a study of patients and donors after allogeneic stem cell transplantation. From the RT-PCR reads, TCRdb called clonotypes with MiXCR, one entry per CDR3 protein. The top ten clones hold about 7% of a sample with about 400,000 distinct CDR3 sequences, roughly 17% of them seen once. The sequencing input was blood, either unsorted or a sorted T cell fraction (not recorded which). The receptors shown here come from a human donor who was either an allogeneic HSCT recipient or a stem cell or donor lymphocyte infusion donor (not recorded which). It is not recorded whose cells these are; they may come from a transplant donor.

This clonotype was counted only a few times. The V call is TRBV10-2, the J call TRBJ2-1; 9 bases are shared with TRBD2. Trimming removed 6 bases from V and 3 bases from J; junction bases left unmatched: 6. This CDR3 comprises 15 residues. CDR1 and CDR2 from the germline V gene are WSHSY and SAAADI. The CDR3, as DNA: TGCGCCAGCAGATCCGGACTAGCGCTCTACAATGAGCAGTTCTTC. Amino acids: CASRSGLALYNEQFF.

A few counts support this clonotype. The V and J genes are TRBV3-1 and TRBJ1-1, with a weak D call TRBD1 (5 bases). Per the germline V gene, CDR1 is LGHDT and CDR2 is YNNKEL (reference sequence). This CDR3 is 17 amino acids long. V shed 0 bases and J shed 5 bases, with 19 bases lying between them. CDR3 amino acids: CASSQDPGGDPRTEAFF. The CDR3 nucleotides read TGTGCCAGCAGCCAAGATCCCGGGGGGGACCCAAGGACTGAAGCTTTCTTT.

In this sample, this clonotype turned up many times. The J gene is TRBJ2-7, the V gene TRBV7-8; D is possibly TRBD1 or TRBD2 (5 bases each). The CDR3 contains 16 residues. The germline V and J ends were trimmed by 0 bases and 1 base, with 13 bases remaining between them. Germline CDR1 is SGHVS and CDR2 is FQNEAQ. For the CDR3, the DNA is TGTGCCAGCAGCTTAGCCGGGGCCCTACTATCCTACGAGCAGTACTTC. The encoded protein is CASSLAGALLSYEQYF.

The chain joins TRBV2 to TRBJ1-1; D is unresolved. V gave up 6 bases and J gave up 4 bases, with 12 bases separating them. Germline V CDR1 and CDR2: SNHLY, FYNNEI. The CDR3 extends over 13 amino acids. In DNA, the CDR3 is TGTGCCAGCAGACGAGAAGGAAGCACTGAAGCTTTCTTT. It codes for CASRREGSTEAFF.

The V gene is TRBV12-5, the J gene TRBJ2-1; D may be TRBD1 (5 bases). This CDR3 has 14 amino acids. CDR1 is LGHNT, CDR2 FRNRAP, per germline. V lost 1 base, J lost 6 bases, and 10 bases lay in between. CDR3 in amino acids: CASGLGVQGNEQFF. The CDR3 DNA sequence: TGTGCTAGTGGTTTGGGGGTGCAGGGCAATGAGCAGTTCTTC.

This sequence joins TRBV9 and TRBJ2-3; unclear D gene. This CDR3 is built from 15 residues. Per the germline V gene, CDR1 is SGDLS and CDR2 is YYNGEE. Trimming shortened V by 0 bases and J by 3 bases, and 11 bases separated the two germline ends. The CDR3: CASSVGGSGTDTQYF. Written as DNA, the CDR3 is TGTGCCAGCAGCGTAGGGGGATCCGGGACAGATACGCAGTATTTT.

The V call is TRBV24-1, the J call TRBJ2-2; D not resolved. V lost 0 bases and J lost 4, with 5 bases in between. CDR3 length equals 14 residues. Looked up from germline, CDR1 is KGHDR and CDR2 is SFDVKD. The CDR3 nucleotides are TGTGCCACCAGTGATTTGGTTGGCACCGGGGAGCTGTTTTTT. It is translated as CATSDLVGTGELFF.

This clonotype occurred a few times. V usage is TRBV7-6 and J usage is TRBJ2-3; D is ambiguous. Trimming stripped 3 bases from V and 2 bases from J, with 12 bases between. The CDR3 loop spans 15 amino acids. CDR1 and CDR2 (germline): SGHVS, FNYEAQ. The CDR3 nucleotides are TGTGCCAGCAGCTTTGAGACCACTCTCACAGATACGCAGTATTTT. This translates into CASSFETTLTDTQYF.

The chain joins TRBV5-1 to TRBJ2-1, with 10 bases identical to TRBD1. Germline V CDR1 and CDR2: SGHRS, YFSETQ. This CDR3 contains 13 residues. V was pared by 0 bases and J by 15 bases, with 6 bases of the junction left unmatched. CDR3 sequence reads: CASSLVPGQGRFF. The CDR3 bases are TGCGCCAGCAGCTTGGTCCCGGGACAGGGGCGGTTCTTC. Drawing the rest from reference TRBV5-1 and TRBJ2-1, the complete variable domain is KAGVTQTPRYLIKTRGQQVTLSCSPISGHRSVSWYQQTPGQGLQFLFEYFSETQRNKGNFPGRFSGRQFSNSRSEMNVSTLELGDSALYLCASSLVPGQGRFFGPGTRLTVL.

This clonotype has more than one count but fewer than ten. This chain connects TRBV7-8 to TRBJ1-1; tentatively, D is TRBD1 (6 bases). Germline V CDR1 and CDR2: SGHVS, FQNEAQ. Trimming shortened V by 5 bases and J by 1 base, and 17 bases separated the two germline ends. CDR3 length: 16 residues. The CDR3 bases are TGTGCCAGCAGCGCATCGAGAGGACAGAGGAACACTGAAGCTTTCTTT. As protein: CASSASRGQRNTEAFF.

This clonotype was found a few times. The V gene is TRBV24-1, the J gene TRBJ2-7; a possible D gene is TRBD2 (5 bases). CDR1 and CDR2 (germline): KGHDR, SFDVKD. The CDR3 has 14 amino acids. V was cut by 5 bases and J by 6 bases, with 16 bases left in between. CDR3 amino acids: CATSGASPVGEQYF. CDR3 bases: TGTGCCACCAGTGGGGCTAGCCCCGTTGGCGAGCAGTACTTC.

The CDR3 nucleotides are TGTGCCAGCAGTGAATCCCAGGACATCTACAATGAGCAGTTCTTC. This encodes CASSESQDIYNEQFF. V gene TRBV25-1 combines with J gene TRBJ2-1; possible D gene TRBD1, 5 bases. V was cut by 1 base and J by 3 bases, with 10 bases left in between. Per the germline V gene, CDR1 is MGHDK and CDR2 is SYGVNS. The CDR3 runs 15 residues.

This rearrangement joins TRBV20-1 to TRBJ2-7, with TRBD1 matching over 10 bases. The junction had 11 bases not matched to a gene; V was cut back by 6 bases and J by 9 bases. This CDR3 has 13 residues. Germline V gives CDR1 DFQATT, CDR2 SNEGSKA (reference sequence). The CDR3 sequence: CSATTGGAGGQYF. The DNA for the CDR3 is TGCAGTGCAACGACAGGGGGCGCAGGAGGGCAGTACTTC.

The sample holds many counts of this clonotype. This rearrangement joins TRBV5-1 to TRBJ2-1; D call uncertain. V lost 0 bases and J 3 bases, leaving 7 bases between the germline ends. Germline V lookup: CDR1 SGHRS, CDR2 YFSETQ. The length of the CDR3 is 14 residues. The CDR3 is CASSLVGDYNEQFF. CDR3 bases: TGCGCCAGCAGCTTGGTTGGCGACTACAATGAGCAGTTCTTC.

This clonotype was observed a handful of times. This rearrangement joins TRBV20-1 to TRBJ1-5; a possible D gene is TRBD1 (5 bases). Germline V gene data show CDR1 as DFQATT and CDR2 as SNEGSKA (reference sequence). The V and J ends lost 0 bases and 4 bases respectively, with 7 bases between them. The CDR3 has 13 amino acids. The DNA for the CDR3 is TGCAGTGCTAGAGATAGGGGTAATCAGCCCCAGCATTTT. Its protein product is CSARDRGNQPQHF.

A few counts support this clonotype. V and J are TRBV5-6 and TRBJ1-2, with D maybe TRBD1 (5 bases). V was pared by 0 bases and J by 8 bases, with 14 bases between. This CDR3 spans 14 amino acids. Looked up from germline, CDR1 is SGHDT and CDR2 is YYEEEE. CDR3 sequence reads: CASSLAMSGKGYTF. The CDR3, as DNA: TGTGCCAGCAGCTTGGCCATGTCAGGGAAGGGCTACACCTTC.

This clonotype has only a few counts. This sequence joins TRBV7-6 and TRBJ2-1; 10 bases align to TRBD1. Looked up from germline, CDR1 is SGHVS and CDR2 is FNYEAQ. With V trimmed by 1 base and J by 7 bases, 7 bases remained unmatched. This CDR3 contains 16 residues. The CDR3 here is CASSLVPPGQGNEQFF. Written as DNA, the CDR3 is TGTGCCAGCAGCTTAGTTCCTCCGGGACAGGGGAATGAGCAGTTCTTC.

This rearrangement joins TRBV12-3 or TRBV12-4 to TRBJ2-1; D may correspond to TRBD1 or TRBD2 (5 bases each). V was cut by 5 bases and J by 3 bases, with 20 bases left in between. This CDR3 has 17 residues. The DNA of the CDR3 is TGTGCCAGCAGTCAACACCCTTCGGGGCTGAGCTACAATGAGCAGTTCTTC. Its translation: CASSQHPSGLSYNEQFF.

The V call is TRBV25-1, the J call TRBJ2-1, with a possible D match to TRBD2 (6 bases). CDR1 is MGHDK, CDR2 SYGVNS, per germline. V shed 1 base and J shed 1 base, with 8 bases lying between them. This CDR3 has 15 amino acids. The CDR3 here is CASSESGGSYNEQFF. DNA of the CDR3: TGTGCCAGCAGTGAATCCGGGGGTTCCTACAATGAGCAGTTCTTC.

This clonotype was detected a few times. This sequence joins TRBV5-1 and TRBJ2-2; 9 bases align to TRBD1. From germline, CDR1 is SGHRS and CDR2 YFSETQ. Unmatched junction bases numbered 8, after V lost 5 bases and J lost 6 bases. The CDR3 length is 15 residues. The CDR3 coding sequence is TGCGCCAGCAGTCCGGGACAGGGATCCGCCGGGGAGCTGTTTTTT. It yields the protein CASSPGQGSAGELFF.

In its sample, this clonotype was seen many times. The genes are TRBV5-1 and TRBJ1-1, with D possibly TRBD1 on 6 matching bases. This CDR3 region has 16 residues. CDR1 is SGHRS, CDR2 YFSETQ, per germline. With 3 bases removed from V and 0 bases from J, the gap between germline ends came to 15 bases. The CDR3 nucleotides read TGCGCCAGCAGCTCGAAAATGACAGGACTGAACACTGAAGCTTTCTTT. Translating gives CASSSKMTGLNTEAFF. Based on the CDR3 plus reference TRBV5-1 and TRBJ1-1, the full variable domain is KAGVTQTPRYLIKTRGQQVTLSCSPISGHRSVSWYQQTPGQGLQFLFEYFSETQRNKGNFPGRFSGRQFSNSRSEMNVSTLELGDSALYLCASSSKMTGLNTEAFFGQGTRLTVV.

The chain recombines TRBV14 with TRBJ1-1; the D gene is possibly TRBD1 (5 bases). Per germline, CDR1 SGHDN and CDR2 FVKESK. The CDR3 length is 15 residues. V lost 1 base and J 7 bases, leaving 16 bases between the germline ends. The CDR3 DNA sequence: TGTGCCAGCAGCCAAGTGCAGGGAAATAGTCTTGAAGCTTTCTTT. Protein product: CASSQVQGNSLEAFF.

The chain joins TRBV7-9 to TRBJ2-7; no firm D call. The length of the CDR3 is 12 residues. Between the trimmed V and J ends, which lost 5 bases and 3 bases, there was a span of 8 bases. CDR1 and CDR2 from the germline V gene are SEHNR and FQNEAQ (reference sequence). The CDR3 bases are TGTGCCAGCAGCCCGGACCTCTACGAGCAGTACTTC. As protein: CASSPDLYEQYF.

This chain uses TRBV7-2 with TRBJ2-5, with D unclear. The CDR3 runs 16 residues. Germline values: CDR1 SGHTA, CDR2 FQGNSA. V gave up 1 base and J gave up 1 base, with 13 bases separating them. In nucleotides, the CDR3 is TGTGCCAGCAGCTTAGAAGGCTGGGTACTCCAAGAGACCCAGTACTTC. This encodes CASSLEGWVLQETQYF.

In its sample, this clonotype was seen a few times. The chain recombines TRBV4-1 with TRBJ2-7; unclear D gene. V lost 2 bases, J lost 1 base, and 15 bases lay in between. The germline gives CDR1 MGHRA, CDR2 YSYEKL. The CDR3 extends over 16 amino acids. CDR3 sequence (DNA): TGCGCCAGCAGCCAATCGCGAACTTACTATTCCTACGAGCAGTACTTC. Encoded protein: CASSQSRTYYSYEQYF.

This chain connects TRBV4-2 to TRBJ2-7; 7 bases map to TRBD2. The CDR3 is 18 amino acids. Germline CDR1 is LGHNA and CDR2 is YNFKEQ. V shed 0 bases, J shed 3 bases, and the junction held 14 bases outside the gene matches. The CDR3 DNA reads TGTGCCAGCAGCCAAGAACATTCTGGACTAGTCTCCATCTACGAGCAGTACTTC. This sequence encodes CASSQEHSGLVSIYEQYF.